Described below is a single T cell receptor beta chain sequence and its context. Its antigen is unknown. The J segment lost 7 bases and the V segment lost 1 base, leaving 11 bases of the junction unmatched. The CDR3 extends over 17 amino acids. Germline V gene data show CDR1 as SGHRS and CDR2 as YFSETQ. This sample was taken from a study of cytomegalovirus exposure and HLA in healthy donors. Study context: In a later analysis, it was reported that the roughly 130 validation repertoires had been produced on the same platform as the 700 or so repertoires belonging to the first cohort.

The donors were members of the roughly 120-subject validation cohort (separate from the approximately 670-subject first cohort). Sequencing was performed with immunoSEQ multiplex PCR; in TCRdb, only in-frame clones are kept and a portion is missing. The sample holds some 290,000 clones, approximately 91% seen once. Study-wide results and caveats: Cytomegalovirus-associated status was assigned to around 160 TCR beta chains. In the 120 or so validation repertoires, more than 85% of cluster scores exceeded 0, per a later analysis.

Sequencing was performed on PBMCs. The sequence derives from a man aged 25 to 40 in good health and CMV-seronegative. The chain links TRBV5-1 to TRBJ2-1; 10 bases line up with TRBD2. Here the CDR3 reads CASSLSPSGGPGNEQFF. For the CDR3, the DNA is TGCGCCAGCAGCTTGTCGCCTAGCGGGGGCCCAGGGAATGAGCAGTTCTTC.